This T cell receptor beta chain was identified during a study of T cell repertoires in cytomegalovirus infection. Study-wide points: There were carriers of CMV plus the relevant HLA, and cumulative public TCR beta family frequency identified them.

The germline V gene encodes CDR1 SNHLY and CDR2 FYNNEI. The trim removed 5 bases at V and 4 bases at J, leaving 4 bases unmatched. The CDR3 has 15 amino acids. About this clonotype itself: Its antigen is unknown.

TCRdb used MiXCR to reprocess the reads, holding one entry per CDR3 protein. The sample shows approximately 290,000 distinct CDR3 sequences, roughly 23% of them seen only once. The sample was PBMCs. The rearrangement uses TRBV2 and TRBJ2-2, with 10 bases lining up with TRBD1. This receptor was obtained from a human donor in good health (CMV status not recorded). Some clones in this sample may be carry-over from other donors' samples. The CDR3 protein is CASSLRDRGTGELFF. The CDR3 DNA reads TGTGCCAGCAGTCTCCGGGACAGGGGCACCGGGGAGCTGTTTTTT.